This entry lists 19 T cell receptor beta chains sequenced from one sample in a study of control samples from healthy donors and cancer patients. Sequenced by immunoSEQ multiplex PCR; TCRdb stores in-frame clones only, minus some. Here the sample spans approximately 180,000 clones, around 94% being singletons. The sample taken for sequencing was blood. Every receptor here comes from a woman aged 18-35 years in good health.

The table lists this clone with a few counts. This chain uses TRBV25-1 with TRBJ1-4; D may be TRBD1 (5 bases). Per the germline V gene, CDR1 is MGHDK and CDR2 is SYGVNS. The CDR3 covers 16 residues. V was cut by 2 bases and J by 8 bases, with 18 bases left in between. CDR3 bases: TGTGCCAGCAGTGAAGGGTTGAAGGGGCGGGGGGAAAAACTGTTTTTT. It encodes CASSEGLKGRGEKLFF. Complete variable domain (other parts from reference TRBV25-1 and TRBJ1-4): EADIYQTPRYLVIGTGKKITLECSQTMGHDKMYWYQQDPGMELHLIHYSYGVNSTEKGDLSSESTVSRIRTEHFPLTLESARPSHTSQYLCASSEGLKGRGEKLFFGSGTQLSVL.

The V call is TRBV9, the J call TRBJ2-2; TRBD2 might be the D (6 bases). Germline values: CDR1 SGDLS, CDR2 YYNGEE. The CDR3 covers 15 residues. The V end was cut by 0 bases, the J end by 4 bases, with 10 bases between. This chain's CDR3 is CASSVGGTSTGELFF. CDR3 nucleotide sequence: TGTGCCAGCAGCGTAGGTGGGACTTCCACCGGGGAGCTGTTTTTT.

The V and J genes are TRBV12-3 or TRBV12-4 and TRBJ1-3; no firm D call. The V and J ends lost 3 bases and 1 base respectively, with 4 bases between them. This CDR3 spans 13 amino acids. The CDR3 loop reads CASSLYSGNTIYF. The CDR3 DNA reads TGTGCCAGCAGTTTGTATTCTGGAAACACCATATATTTT.

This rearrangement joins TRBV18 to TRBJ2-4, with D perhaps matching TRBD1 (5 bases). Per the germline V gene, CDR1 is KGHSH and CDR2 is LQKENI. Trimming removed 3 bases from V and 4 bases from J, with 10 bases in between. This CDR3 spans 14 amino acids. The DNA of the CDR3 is TGTGCCAGCTCACCGGCAGGGTCAAAAAACATTCAGTACTTC. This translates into CASSPAGSKNIQYF.

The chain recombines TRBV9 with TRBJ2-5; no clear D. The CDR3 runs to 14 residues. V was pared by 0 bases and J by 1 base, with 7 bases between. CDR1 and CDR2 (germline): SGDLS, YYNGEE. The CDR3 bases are TGTGCCAGCAGCGTAGGAGGCACCCAAGAGACCCAGTACTTC. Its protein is CASSVGGTQETQYF.

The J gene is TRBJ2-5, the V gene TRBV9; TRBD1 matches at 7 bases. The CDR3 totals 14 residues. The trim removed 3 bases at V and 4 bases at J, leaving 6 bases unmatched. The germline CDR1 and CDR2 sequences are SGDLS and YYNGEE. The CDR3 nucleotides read TGTGCCAGCAGCGACCACAGGGGCGCAGAGACCCAGTACTTC. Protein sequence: CASSDHRGAETQYF.

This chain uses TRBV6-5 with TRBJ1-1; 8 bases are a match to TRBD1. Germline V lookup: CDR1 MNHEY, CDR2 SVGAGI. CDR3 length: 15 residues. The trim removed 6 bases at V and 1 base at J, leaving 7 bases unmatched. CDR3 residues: CASSLRQGRNTEAFF. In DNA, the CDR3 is TGTGCCAGCAGCTTGAGACAGGGGAGGAACACTGAAGCTTTCTTT.

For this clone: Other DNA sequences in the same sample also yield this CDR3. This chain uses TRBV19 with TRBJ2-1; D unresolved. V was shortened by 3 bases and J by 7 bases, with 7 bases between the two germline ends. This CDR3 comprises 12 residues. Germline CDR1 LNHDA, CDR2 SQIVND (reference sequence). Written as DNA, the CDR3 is TGTGCCAGTAGTATCCGTGGGAATGAGCAGTTCTTC. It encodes CASSIRGNEQFF.

Here the CDR3 reads CASSAPTYNEQFF. Here the CDR3 DNA reads TGTGCCAGCAGCGCGCCAACCTACAATGAGCAGTTCTTC. The rearrangement links TRBV9 to TRBJ2-1; D gene ambiguous. Germline lookup yields CDR1 SGDLS and CDR2 YYNGEE. The CDR3 spans 13 residues. V was trimmed by 3 bases and J by 2 bases, leaving 6 bases between them.

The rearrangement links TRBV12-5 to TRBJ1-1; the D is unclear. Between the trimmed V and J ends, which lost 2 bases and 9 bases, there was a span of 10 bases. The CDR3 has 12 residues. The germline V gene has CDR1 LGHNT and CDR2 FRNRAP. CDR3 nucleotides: TGTGCTAGTGGTTTGTATCCGGGCCAAGCTTTCTTT. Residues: CASGLYPGQAFF.

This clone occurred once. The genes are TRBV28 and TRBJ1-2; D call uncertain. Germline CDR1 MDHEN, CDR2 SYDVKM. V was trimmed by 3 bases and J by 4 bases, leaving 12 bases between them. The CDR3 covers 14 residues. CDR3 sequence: CASSFMRPFYGYTF. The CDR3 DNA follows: TGTGCCAGCAGTTTTATGCGCCCGTTCTATGGCTACACCTTC.

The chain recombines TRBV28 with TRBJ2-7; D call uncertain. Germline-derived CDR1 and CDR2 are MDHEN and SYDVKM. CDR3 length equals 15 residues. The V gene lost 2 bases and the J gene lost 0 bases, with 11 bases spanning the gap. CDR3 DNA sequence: TGTGCCAGCAGTTTAAAGCGAACAGCCTCCTACGAGCAGTACTTC. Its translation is CASSLKRTASYEQYF.

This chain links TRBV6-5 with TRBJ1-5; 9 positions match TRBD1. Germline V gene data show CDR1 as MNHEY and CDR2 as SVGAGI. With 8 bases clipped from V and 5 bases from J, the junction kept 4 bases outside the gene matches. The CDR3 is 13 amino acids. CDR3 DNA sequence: TGTGCCAGCGGACAGGGGCGTGATCAGCCCCAGCATTTT. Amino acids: CASGQGRDQPQHF.

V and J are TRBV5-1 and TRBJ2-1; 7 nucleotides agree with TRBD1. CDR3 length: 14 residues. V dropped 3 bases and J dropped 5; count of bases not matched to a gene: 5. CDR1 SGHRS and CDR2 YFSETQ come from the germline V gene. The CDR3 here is CASSSLGTDNEQFF. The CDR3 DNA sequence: TGCGCCAGCAGCTCCCTTGGGACAGACAATGAGCAGTTCTTC.

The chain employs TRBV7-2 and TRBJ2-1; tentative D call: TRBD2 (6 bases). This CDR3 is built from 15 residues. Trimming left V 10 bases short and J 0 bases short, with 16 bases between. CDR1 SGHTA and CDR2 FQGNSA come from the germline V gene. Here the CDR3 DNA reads TGTGCCACCGACCGGGGGAGAGACTCCTACAATGAGCAGTTCTTC. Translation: CATDRGRDSYNEQFF.

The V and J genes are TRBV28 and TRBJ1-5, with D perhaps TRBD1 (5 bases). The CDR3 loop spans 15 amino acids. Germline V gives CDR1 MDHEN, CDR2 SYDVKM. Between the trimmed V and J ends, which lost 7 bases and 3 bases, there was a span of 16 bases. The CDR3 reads CASTSWGGDNQPQHF. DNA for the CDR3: TGTGCCAGCACCTCGTGGGGGGGTGACAATCAGCCCCAGCATTTT.

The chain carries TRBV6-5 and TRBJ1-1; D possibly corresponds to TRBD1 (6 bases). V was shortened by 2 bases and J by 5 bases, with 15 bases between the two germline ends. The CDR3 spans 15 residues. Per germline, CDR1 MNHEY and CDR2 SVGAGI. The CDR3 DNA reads TGTGCCAGCAGTTACGGGGGGGCGGGCAAGACTGAAGCTTTCTTT. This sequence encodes CASSYGGAGKTEAFF.

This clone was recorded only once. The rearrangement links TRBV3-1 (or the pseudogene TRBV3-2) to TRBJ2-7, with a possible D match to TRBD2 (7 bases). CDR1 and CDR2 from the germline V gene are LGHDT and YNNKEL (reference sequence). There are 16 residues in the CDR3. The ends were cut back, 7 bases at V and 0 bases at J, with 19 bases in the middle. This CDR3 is CASTTGGGGHSYEQYF. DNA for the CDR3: TGTGCCAGCACCACCGGGGGCGGGGGCCACTCCTACGAGCAGTACTTC.

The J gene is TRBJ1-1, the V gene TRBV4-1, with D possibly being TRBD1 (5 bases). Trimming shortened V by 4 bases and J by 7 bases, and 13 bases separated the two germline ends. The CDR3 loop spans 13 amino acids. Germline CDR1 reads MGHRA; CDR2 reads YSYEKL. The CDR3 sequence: CASSPGGLGEAFF. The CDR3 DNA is TGCGCCAGCAGCCCGGGGGGGTTGGGTGAAGCTTTCTTT.